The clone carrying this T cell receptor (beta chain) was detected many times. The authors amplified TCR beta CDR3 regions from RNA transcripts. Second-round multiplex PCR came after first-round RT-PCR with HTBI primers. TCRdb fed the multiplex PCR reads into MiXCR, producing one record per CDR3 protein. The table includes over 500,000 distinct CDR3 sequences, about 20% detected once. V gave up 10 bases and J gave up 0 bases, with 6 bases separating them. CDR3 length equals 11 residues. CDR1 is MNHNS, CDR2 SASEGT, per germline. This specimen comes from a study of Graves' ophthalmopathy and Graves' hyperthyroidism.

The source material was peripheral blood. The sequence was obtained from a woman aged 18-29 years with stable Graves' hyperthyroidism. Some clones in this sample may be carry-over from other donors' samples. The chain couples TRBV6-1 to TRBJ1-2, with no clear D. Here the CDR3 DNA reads TGTGCCACCGCAGCTAACTATGGCTACACCTTC. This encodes CATAANYGYTF.